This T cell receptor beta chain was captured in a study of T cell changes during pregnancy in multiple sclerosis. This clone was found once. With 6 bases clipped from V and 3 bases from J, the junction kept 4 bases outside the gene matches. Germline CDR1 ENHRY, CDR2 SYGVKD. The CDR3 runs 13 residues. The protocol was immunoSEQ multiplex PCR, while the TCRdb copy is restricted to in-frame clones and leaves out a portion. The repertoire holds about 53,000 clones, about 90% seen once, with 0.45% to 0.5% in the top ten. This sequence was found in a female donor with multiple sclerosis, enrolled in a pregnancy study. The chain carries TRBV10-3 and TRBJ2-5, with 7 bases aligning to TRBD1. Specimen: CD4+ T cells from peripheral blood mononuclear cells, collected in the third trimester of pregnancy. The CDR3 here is CAISETGKETQYF. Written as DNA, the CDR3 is TGTGCCATCAGCGAGACAGGGAAAGAGACCCAGTACTTC.